The clone carrying this T cell receptor (beta chain) was seen a few times. Its antigen remains unidentified. The sample belongs to a study of T cells after yellow fever vaccination. There are 13 residues in the CDR3. In germline, CDR1 is LGHNA, CDR2 YNFKEQ. V was pared by 0 bases and J by 7 bases, with 10 bases between. Findings and caveats of the study: The secondary response showed a weaker magnitude and a faster peak, day 5 versus 15. In FACS-sorted repertoires, abundant clonotypes from the bulk population could appear as contaminants.

For TCR, cDNA came from 5'RACE template switching, which added a universal primer site and UMIs. TCRdb re-called the 5' RACE reads with MiXCR, one entry per CDR3 protein. The table includes 300,000 to 400,000 distinct CDR3 sequences, around 13% detected once. Sequencing was performed on CD4+ T cells sorted from PBMCs, taken 15 days after the yellow fever booster vaccination. The sequence derives from a young man who received the YFV17D yellow fever vaccine. V usage is TRBV4-2 and J usage is TRBJ2-7, with no clear D. The CDR3 loop is CASSQEGGSEQYV. CDR3 nucleotide sequence: TGTGCCAGCAGCCAAGAAGGCGGTAGTGAGCAGTACGTC.